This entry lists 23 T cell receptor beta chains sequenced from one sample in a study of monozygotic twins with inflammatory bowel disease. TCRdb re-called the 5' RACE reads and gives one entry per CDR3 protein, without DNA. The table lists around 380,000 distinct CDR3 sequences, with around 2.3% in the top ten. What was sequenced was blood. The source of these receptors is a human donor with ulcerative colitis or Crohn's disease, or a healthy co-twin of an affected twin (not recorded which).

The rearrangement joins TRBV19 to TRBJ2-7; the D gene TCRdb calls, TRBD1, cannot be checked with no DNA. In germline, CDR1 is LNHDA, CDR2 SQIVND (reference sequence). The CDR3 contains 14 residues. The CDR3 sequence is CASSTRTGGYEQYF.

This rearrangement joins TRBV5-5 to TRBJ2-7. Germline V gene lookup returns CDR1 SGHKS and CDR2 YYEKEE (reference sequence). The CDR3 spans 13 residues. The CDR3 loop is CASSLGPGYEQYF.

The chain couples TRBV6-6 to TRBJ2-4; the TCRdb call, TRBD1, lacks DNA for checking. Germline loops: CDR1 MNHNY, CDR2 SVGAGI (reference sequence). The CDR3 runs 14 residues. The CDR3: CASSYLQGMNIQYF.

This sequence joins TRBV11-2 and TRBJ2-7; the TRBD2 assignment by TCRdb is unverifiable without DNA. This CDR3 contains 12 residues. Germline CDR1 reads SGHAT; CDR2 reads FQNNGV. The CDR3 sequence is CASSTRVGEQYF.

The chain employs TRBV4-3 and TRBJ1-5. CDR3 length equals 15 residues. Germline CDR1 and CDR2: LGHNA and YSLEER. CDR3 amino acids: CASSQDGVNNQPQHF.

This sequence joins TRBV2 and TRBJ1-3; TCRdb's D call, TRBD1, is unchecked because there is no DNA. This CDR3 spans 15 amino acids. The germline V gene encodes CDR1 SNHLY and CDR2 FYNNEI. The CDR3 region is CASSVGTVSGNTIYF.

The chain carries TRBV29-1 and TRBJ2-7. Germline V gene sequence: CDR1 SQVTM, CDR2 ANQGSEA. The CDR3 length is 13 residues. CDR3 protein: CSVVDRSVYEQYF.

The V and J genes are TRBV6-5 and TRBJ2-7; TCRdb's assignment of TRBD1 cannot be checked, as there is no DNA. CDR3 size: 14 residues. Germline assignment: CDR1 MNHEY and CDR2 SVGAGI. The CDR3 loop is CASSLQVSSYEQYF.

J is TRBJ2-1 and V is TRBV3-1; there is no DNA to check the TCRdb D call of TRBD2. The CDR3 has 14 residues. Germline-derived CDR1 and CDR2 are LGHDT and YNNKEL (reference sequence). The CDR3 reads CASATSGNYNEQFF.

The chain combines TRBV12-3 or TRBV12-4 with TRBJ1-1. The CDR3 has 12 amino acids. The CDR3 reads CASSLYNTEAFF.

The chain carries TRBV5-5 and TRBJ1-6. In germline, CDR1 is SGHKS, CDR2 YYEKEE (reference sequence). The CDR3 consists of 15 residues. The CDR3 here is CASSLGGTANSPLHF.

This CDR3 is CSADNWESQAYEQYF. The genes are TRBV20-1 and TRBJ2-7; no DNA is available, so the TRBD2 call from TCRdb remains unchecked. This CDR3 comprises 15 residues. Germline assignment: CDR1 DFQATT and CDR2 SNEGSKA (reference sequence).

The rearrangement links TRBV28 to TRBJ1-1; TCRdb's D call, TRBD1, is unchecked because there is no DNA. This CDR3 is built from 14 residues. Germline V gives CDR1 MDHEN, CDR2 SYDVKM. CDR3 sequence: CASSLLGGDGEAFF.

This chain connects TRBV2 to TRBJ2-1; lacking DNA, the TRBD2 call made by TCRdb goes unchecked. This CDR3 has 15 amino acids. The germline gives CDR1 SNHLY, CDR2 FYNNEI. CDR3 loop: CASLRLAASYNEQFF.

This CDR3 is CASSQGGIVGYTF. The rearrangement links TRBV3-1 to TRBJ1-2; TCRdb's assignment of TRBD1 cannot be checked, as there is no DNA. This CDR3 has 13 amino acids. CDR1 and CDR2 (germline): LGHDT, YNNKEL (reference sequence). Looking up the rest from reference TRBV3-1 and TRBJ1-2 gives the full variable domain: DTAVSQTPKYLVTQMGNDKSIKCEQNLGHDTMYWYKQDSKKFLKIMFSYNNKELIINETVPNRFSPKSPDKAHLNLHINSLELGDSAVYFCASSQGGIVGYTFGSGTRLTVV.

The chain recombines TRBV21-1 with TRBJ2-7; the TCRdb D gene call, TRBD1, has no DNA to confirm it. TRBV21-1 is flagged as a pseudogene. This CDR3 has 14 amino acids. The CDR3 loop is CARQGGGTKVEQYF.

The CDR3 region is CASSYSPGANVLTF. V gene TRBV6-2 or TRBV6-3 combines with J gene TRBJ2-6. There are 14 residues in the CDR3. The germline CDR1 and CDR2 sequences are MNHEY and SVGEGT.

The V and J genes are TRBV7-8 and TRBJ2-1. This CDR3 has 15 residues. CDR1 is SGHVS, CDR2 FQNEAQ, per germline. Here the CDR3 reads CASSLDGTSYNEQFF.

CDR3 sequence: CASSLEGGWGVTEAFF. The genes are TRBV5-5 and TRBJ1-1; no DNA is available, so the TRBD1 call from TCRdb remains unchecked. The CDR3 sequence is 16 residues long. Germline values: CDR1 SGHKS, CDR2 YYEKEE (reference sequence).

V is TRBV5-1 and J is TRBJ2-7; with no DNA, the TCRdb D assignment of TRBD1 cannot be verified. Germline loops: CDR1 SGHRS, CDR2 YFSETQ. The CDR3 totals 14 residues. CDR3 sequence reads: CASGYRGPAYEQYF.

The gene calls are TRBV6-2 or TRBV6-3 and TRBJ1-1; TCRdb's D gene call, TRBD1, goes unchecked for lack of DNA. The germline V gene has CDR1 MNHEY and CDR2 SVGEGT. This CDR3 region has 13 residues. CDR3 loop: CASSYEIRGMAFF.

The CDR3 protein is CASSYFSPLTGLTGELFF. The rearrangement uses TRBV6-2 or TRBV6-3 and TRBJ2-2; TCRdb proposes TRBD1, but this gene call is untestable without DNA. CDR1 MNHEY and CDR2 SVGEGT come from the germline V gene. This CDR3 is built from 18 residues.

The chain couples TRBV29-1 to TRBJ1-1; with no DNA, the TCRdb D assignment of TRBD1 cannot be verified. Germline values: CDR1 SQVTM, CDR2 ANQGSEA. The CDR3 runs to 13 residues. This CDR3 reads CSVARQVNTEAFF.